The 14 T cell receptor beta chains below were found in one sample sequenced in a study of CD8+ T cells in alopecia areata (dated by TCRdb to 2016 to 2018). The sample's time point label, decoded: baseline before oral tofacitinib. The library was made by the immunoSEQ multiplex PCR assay. RNA was extracted from all samples and reverse transcribed into cDNA, which served as template for TCR sequencing. In TCRdb, the immuneACCESS table is reduced to in-frame sequences with V and J assigned. These tables do not hold every clone; where another copy was compared, an unresolved V gene accounts for under half, and the others remain unexplained. This sample comprises 140,000 to 150,000 clones, around 87% of them detected only once. About 15% of the sample rests with the top ten. Source: CD8+ T cells sorted from blood, taken at week 0. These receptors all come from a human donor with alopecia areata.

The gene calls are TRBV28 and TRBJ2-2, with D tentatively TRBD1 or TRBD2 (5 bases each). The CDR3 spans 15 residues. CDR1 is MDHEN and CDR2 is SYDVKM in the germline V gene. The V end lost 4 bases, the J end lost 4 bases, and 13 bases lay between the germline ends. CDR3: CASSSGTRGTGELFF. The CDR3 DNA sequence: TGTGCCAGCAGTTCCGGGACCCGGGGCACCGGGGAGCTGTTTTTT.

The chain joins TRBV2 to TRBJ2-6; tentative D call: TRBD2 (5 bases). V lost 3 bases to trimming and J lost 0 bases, with 9 bases between them. CDR1 and CDR2 (germline): SNHLY, FYNNEI. The CDR3 is made up of 16 amino acids. In nucleotides, the CDR3 is TGTGCCAGCAGTGACGACGGGATCTCTGGGGCCAACGTCCTGACTTTC. It translates to CASSDDGISGANVLTF.

In this sample, this clone turned up once. The rearrangement links TRBV2 to TRBJ2-2; 7 bases map to TRBD1. The CDR3 has 15 amino acids. V dropped 3 bases and J dropped 4; count of bases not matched to a gene: 5. The germline gives CDR1 SNHLY, CDR2 FYNNEI. The CDR3 region is CASSDKGASTGELFF. The CDR3 region has the DNA TGTGCCAGCAGTGATAAGGGGGCGAGCACCGGGGAGCTGTTTTTT.

J is TRBJ2-5 and V is TRBV30; 8 bases are a match to TRBD2. The CDR3 has 15 residues. V dropped 4 bases and J dropped 5; count of bases not matched to a gene: 12. Germline CDR1 is GTSNPN and CDR2 is SVGIG (reference sequence). Written as DNA, the CDR3 is TGTGCCTGGATGGGATCAAGCGGGAGTGGGGAGACCCAGTACTTC. Encoded protein: CAWMGSSGSGETQYF.

In DNA, the CDR3 is TGTGCCTGGAGTGTACTGTTAGTTGGGCAGGGGGCCTACGAGCAGTACTTC. It is translated as CAWSVLLVGQGAYEQYF. The chain couples TRBV30 to TRBJ2-7; 7 bases match TRBD1. V shed 0 bases and J 2 bases; nucleotides not matched to a gene: 13. Germline CDR1 is GTSNPN and CDR2 is SVGIG (reference sequence). The CDR3 contains 17 residues.

This clone was seen just once. The chain recombines TRBV30 with TRBJ2-2, with a tentative D call TRBD2 (7 bases). The CDR3 is made up of 15 amino acids. The V and J ends lost 7 bases and 6 bases respectively, with 21 bases between them. Germline V gene data show CDR1 as GTSNPN and CDR2 as SVGIG (reference sequence). CDR3 coding DNA: TGTGCCTCCGAAGGGGGGGGCCTACGAGCCGGGGAGCTGTTTTTT. It is translated as CASEGGGLRAGELFF.

The rearrangement links TRBV5-1 to TRBJ2-2; no clear D. This CDR3 region has 15 residues. The V gene's germline CDR1 is SGHRS and CDR2 YFSETQ. Between the trimmed V and J ends, which lost 2 bases and 0 bases, there was a span of 8 bases. As DNA, the CDR3 is TGCGCCAGCAGCTTATATGACGCGAACACCGGGGAGCTGTTTTTT. It yields the protein CASSLYDANTGELFF. Full variable domain (rest looked up from reference TRBV5-1 and TRBJ2-2): KAGVTQTPRYLIKTRGQQVTLSCSPISGHRSVSWYQQTPGQGLQFLFEYFSETQRNKGNFPGRFSGRQFSNSRSEMNVSTLELGDSALYLCASSLYDANTGELFFGEGSRLTVL.

The CDR3 reads CASSQYSSGRASEQFF. DNA of the CDR3: TGTGCCAGCAGCCAATATTCTAGCGGGAGGGCGAGTGAGCAGTTCTTC. J is TRBJ2-1 and V is TRBV4-2; 12 bases agree with TRBD2. Trimming at V came to 2 bases and at J to 9 bases, leaving 8 bases not matched to a gene. The CDR3 runs 16 residues. CDR1 LGHNA and CDR2 YNFKEQ come from the germline V gene.

The chain combines TRBV7-2 with TRBJ2-7; D is possibly TRBD1 (6 bases). Germline V gives CDR1 SGHTA, CDR2 FQGNSA. The CDR3 sequence is 14 residues long. Trimming took 1 base from V and 3 from J, leaving 10 bases between them. The CDR3 reads CASSLGVGGYEQYF. The CDR3 coding sequence is TGTGCCAGCAGCTTAGGGGTAGGGGGCTACGAGCAGTACTTC.

This clone has only a few counts. The genes are TRBV7-9 and TRBJ2-1; 10 nucleotides agree with TRBD2. Germline loops: CDR1 SEHNR, CDR2 FQNEAQ (reference sequence). The CDR3 runs to 15 residues. V lost 3 bases, J lost 6 bases, and 5 bases stayed unmatched. DNA of the CDR3: TGTGCCAGCAGCTTCACTAGCGGGATCCCCAATGAGCAGTTCTTC. Its protein product is CASSFTSGIPNEQFF.

The table lists this clone with a few counts. This CDR3 is CASSPGASEQYF. The CDR3 DNA sequence: TGTGCCAGCAGTCCAGGGGCCTCCGAGCAGTACTTC. The chain is built from TRBV2 and TRBJ2-7; TRBD1 might be the D (6 bases). V was pared by 5 bases and J by 6 bases, with 11 bases between. Germline V lookup: CDR1 SNHLY, CDR2 FYNNEI. The CDR3 is 12 amino acids.

About this clone: Other DNA sequences of this sample code for an identical CDR3. The chain is built from TRBV7-9 and TRBJ2-7; no clear D gene. Trimming cost V 4 bases and J 4 bases, with 5 bases left between them. Germline V gene sequence: CDR1 SEHNR, CDR2 FQNEAQ (reference sequence). CDR3 length equals 11 residues. The DNA for the CDR3 is TGTGCCAGCAGCTCAGCTTACGAGCAGTACTTC. It is translated as CASSSAYEQYF. Full variable domain (outside the CDR3, taken from reference TRBV7-9 and TRBJ2-7): DTGVSQNPRHKITKRGQNVTFRCDPISEHNRLYWYRQTLGQGPEFLTYFQNEAQLEKSRLLSDRFSAERPKGSFSTLEIQRTEQGDSAMYLCASSSAYEQYFGPGTRLTVT.

This chain joins TRBV7-9 and TRBJ1-3; D is undetermined. From germline, CDR1 is SEHNR and CDR2 FQNEAQ (reference sequence). This CDR3 region has 14 residues. The ends were cut back, 6 bases at V and 7 bases at J, with 16 bases in the middle. The CDR3 reads CASRVVDIRNTIYF. CDR3 coding DNA: TGTGCCAGCAGAGTGGTCGATATTCGGAACACCATATATTTT.

The V and J genes are TRBV28 and TRBJ2-3, with TRBD2 as a possible D gene (6 bases). Deletions cut 2 bases from V and 0 bases from J, with 6 bases between. The V gene's germline CDR1 is MDHEN and CDR2 SYDVKM. The CDR3 sequence is 14 residues long. The CDR3 protein is CASSLSGSTDTQYF. The CDR3 DNA follows: TGTGCCAGCAGTTTAAGCGGGAGCACAGATACGCAGTATTTT.